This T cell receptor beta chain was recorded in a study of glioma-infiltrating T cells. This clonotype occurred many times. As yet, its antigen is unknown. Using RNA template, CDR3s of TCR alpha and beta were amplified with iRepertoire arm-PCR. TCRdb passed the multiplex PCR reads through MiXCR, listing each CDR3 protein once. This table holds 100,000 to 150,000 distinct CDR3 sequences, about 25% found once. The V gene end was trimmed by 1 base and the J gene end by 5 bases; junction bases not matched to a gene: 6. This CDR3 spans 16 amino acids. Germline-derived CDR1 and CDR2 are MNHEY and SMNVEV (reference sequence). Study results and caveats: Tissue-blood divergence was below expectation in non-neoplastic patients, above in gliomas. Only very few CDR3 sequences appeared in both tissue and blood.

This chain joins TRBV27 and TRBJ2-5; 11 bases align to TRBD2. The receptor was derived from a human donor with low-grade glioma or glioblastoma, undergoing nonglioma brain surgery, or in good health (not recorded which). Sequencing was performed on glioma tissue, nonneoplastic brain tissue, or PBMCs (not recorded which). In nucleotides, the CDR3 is TGTGCCAGCAGTTTATTAGCGGGGGGGTCTCGGGAGACCCAGTACTTC. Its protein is CASSLLAGGSRETQYF.